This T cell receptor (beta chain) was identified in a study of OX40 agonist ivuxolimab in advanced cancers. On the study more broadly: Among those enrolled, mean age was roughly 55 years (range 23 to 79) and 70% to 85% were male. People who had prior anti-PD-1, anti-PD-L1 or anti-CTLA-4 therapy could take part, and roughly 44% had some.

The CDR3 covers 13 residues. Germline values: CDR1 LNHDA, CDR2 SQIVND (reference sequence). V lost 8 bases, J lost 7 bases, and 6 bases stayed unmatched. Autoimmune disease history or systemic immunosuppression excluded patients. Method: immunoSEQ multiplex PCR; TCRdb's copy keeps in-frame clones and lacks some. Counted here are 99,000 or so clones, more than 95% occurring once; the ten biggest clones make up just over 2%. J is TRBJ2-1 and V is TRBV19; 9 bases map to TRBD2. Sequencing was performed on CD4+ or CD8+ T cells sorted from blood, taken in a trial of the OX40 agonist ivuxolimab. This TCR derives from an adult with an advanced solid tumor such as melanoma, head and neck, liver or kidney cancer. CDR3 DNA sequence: TGTGCCAGTGCCGCGGGAGGGCGAAATGAGCAGTTCTTC. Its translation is CASAAGGRNEQFF.